This T cell receptor beta chain appears in the sequencing data of a study of blood T cell repertoires in COVID-19 (dated by TCRdb to 2018 to 2021). Broadly, across the study: Samples covering the acute and convalescent phases of COVID-19 were provided by collaborators in the United States, Italy and Spain. The material from the prospective study consisted of cDNA or gDNA derived from T cells, B-cell-depleted T cells, or PBMCs. The dataset comprised deeply sampled blood TCRbeta repertoires from subjects exposed to, actively infected with, or recovered from COVID-19. The repertoires were made available in a free public database intended to serve as a resource for research on the immune response to SARS-CoV-2. Samples came from the ongoing ImmuneRACE study (first 160 participants) plus 1,254 subjects from 6 global collaborators. A de-identified subject ID, COVID-19 status, age in years and sex were almost always included in the sample metadata. Where available, HLA class I and class II types were taken from metadata supplied by the sample provider and were not determined by assay-based typing.

This clone appeared once. This clone's antigen is unknown. Base qualities are not provided; no much larger clone lies one nucleotide away. TCRbeta CDR3 regions were amplified from genomic DNA using the immunoSEQ Assay, a bias-controlled multiplex PCR. The paper's data handling went like this. Within the assay, amplification of reference gene primers was used to estimate how many nucleated cells each sample contained. To quantify the absolute abundance of each unique TCRbeta CDR3 rearrangement, sequence reads were collapsed and filtered. For each sample, productive Simpson clonality was calculated as the square root of Simpson's diversity index over productive rearrangements. TCRdb's version of the immuneACCESS table is confined to in-frame rearrangements and falls short of the full clone set. An unresolved V gene accounts for under half of the shortfall where checked; the remainder is of unknown origin. The V and J calls and clone size are taken from that table; D and trimming were inferred from the DNA. Counted in this sample were under 200,000 clones; 70% to 90% of them appeared once. The ten biggest clones cover roughly 0.58% of the sample.

Study-wide conclusions, independent of this receptor: How much clinical and demographic metadata was included differed by source and by participant, and the metadata was provided uncurated.

In Seattle, one collaborating source enrolled patients while the infection was active and tracked those patients longitudinally over the course of disease. Collaborating institutions collected whole blood in K2EDTA tubes following their own protocols. For TCRbeta analysis, collaborator samples were shipped as frozen whole blood, as isolated PBMCs, or as DNA extracted from either sample type. Trimmed from V: 9 bases; trimmed from J: 5 bases; junction bases lacking a gene match: 9. CDR3 length: 14 amino acids, cysteine to phenylalanine. The retained sequence is limited to the CDR3, 42 bases, with the frame set at the first base. CDR1 is given as MGHDK and CDR2 as SYGVNS, both from the germline V gene.

The clonotype originates from a man between 60 and 75 years old with COVID-19, enrolled during active disease. This chain is built from TRBV25-1 and TRBJ1-4; TRBD1 fits 7 bases in the junction. The material sequenced was peripheral blood. The nucleotide sequence reads TGTGCCAGTAAGTCCGGGACAGCCAATGAAAAACTGTTTTTT. It is translated as CASKSGTANEKLFF.